A single sample gave rise to the 27 T cell receptor beta chains below, sequenced in a study of beta chain features in type 1 diabetes. General observations from the study: Patients with Type 1 diabetes showed moderately but significantly shorter TCRB CDR3s in all four CD4+ subsets.

Antigens for these TCRs are unknown. Expressed TCRB transcripts were sequenced, since all the RNA that had been isolated was reverse transcribed. Data came from immunoSEQ multiplex PCR; TCRdb stores just in-frame clones and leaves some out. Among under 130,000 clones listed, 28% were seen once. The material sequenced was central memory CD4+ T cells from blood. The receptors stem from a young woman with type 1 diabetes.

The V and J genes are TRBV2 and TRBJ2-7; 11 bases are shared with TRBD1. This CDR3 is built from 15 residues. J lost 4 bases, V lost 7 bases, and 9 bases had no gene match. Germline-derived CDR1 and CDR2 are SNHLY and FYNNEI. CDR3 sequence (DNA): TGTGCCAGCACCGATCCGGACAGGGGGCTATACGAGCAGTACTTC. This codes for CASTDPDRGLYEQYF.

This clone turned up a few times. The chain links TRBV5-6 to TRBJ2-1; perhaps TRBD2 as D (6 bases). Germline CDR1 SGHDT, CDR2 YYEEEE. V shed 4 bases and J shed 6 bases, with 11 bases lying between them. The CDR3 consists of 13 residues. The CDR3 loop is CASSPQAGNEQFF. CDR3 sequence (DNA): TGTGCCAGCAGCCCTCAAGCGGGCAATGAGCAGTTCTTC.

The chain uses TRBV29-1 and TRBJ2-5; the D is unclear. The CDR3 contains 13 residues. V dropped 6 bases and J dropped 2 bases, with 13 bases sitting between them. CDR1 is SQVTM and CDR2 is ANQGSEA in the germline V gene. The CDR3 DNA sequence: TGCAGCGTATTGGTCCACTTACAAGAGACCCAGTACTTC. It yields the protein CSVLVHLQETQYF.

In this sample, this clone turned up a few times. This chain connects TRBV5-1 to TRBJ2-3; unclear D gene. The V end lost 2 bases, the J end lost 2 bases, and 12 bases lay between the germline ends. The CDR3 extends over 15 amino acids. Germline V lookup: CDR1 SGHRS, CDR2 YFSETQ. The CDR3 spells CASSFSQAYTDTQYF. The CDR3 DNA is TGCGCCAGCAGCTTCTCCCAGGCATACACAGATACGCAGTATTTT.

V is TRBV28 and J is TRBJ2-5; D ambiguous. Trimming left V 5 bases short and J 4 bases short, with 11 bases between. The CDR3 loop spans 13 amino acids. Germline values: CDR1 MDHEN, CDR2 SYDVKM. CDR3 sequence: CASSKASVETQYF. The CDR3 nucleotides read TGTGCCAGCAGTAAAGCGTCCGTAGAGACCCAGTACTTC.

The rearrangement joins TRBV6-1 to TRBJ2-1, with 10 bases matching TRBD2. Unmatched junction bases numbered 3, after V lost 10 bases and J lost 3 bases. CDR3 length: 13 residues. Per the germline V gene, CDR1 is MNHNS and CDR2 is SASEGT. This CDR3 is CATTSGNYNEQFF. CDR3 sequence (DNA): TGTGCCACTACTAGCGGGAACTACAATGAGCAGTTCTTC.

The genes are TRBV28 and TRBJ1-2, with a tentative D call TRBD1 (5 bases). The CDR3 spans 17 residues. The V and J ends lost 5 bases and 1 base respectively, with 20 bases between them. Germline values: CDR1 MDHEN, CDR2 SYDVKM. The CDR3 sequence is CASSIPRGSAGNYGYTF. The DNA for the CDR3 is TGTGCCAGCAGTATCCCCCGGGGGAGCGCGGGTAACTATGGCTACACCTTC.

This clone was found a few times. The V and J genes are TRBV2 and TRBJ2-7; perhaps TRBD1 as D (6 bases). Germline loops: CDR1 SNHLY, CDR2 FYNNEI. The CDR3 spans 13 residues. Trimming removed 4 bases at V and 3 bases at J, with 10 bases between. Here the CDR3 reads CASSVGTIYEQYF. In DNA form, the CDR3 reads TGTGCCAGCAGTGTCGGGACAATCTACGAGCAGTACTTC. Full variable domain (rest looked up from reference TRBV2 and TRBJ2-7): EPEVTQTPSHQVTQMGQEVILRCVPISNHLYFYWYRQILGQKVEFLVSFYNNEISEKSEIFDDQFSVERPDGSNFTLKIRSTKLEDSAMYFCASSVGTIYEQYFGPGTRLTVT.

V and J are TRBV2 and TRBJ2-2; TRBD2 matches at 10 bases. After removal of 7 bases from V and 3 bases from J, the junction contained 2 bases not matched to a gene. This CDR3 is 14 amino acids long. Looked up from germline, CDR1 is SNHLY and CDR2 is FYNNEI. The CDR3 sequence: CASKREGDTGELFF. The CDR3 bases are TGTGCCAGCAAGCGGGAGGGCGACACCGGGGAGCTGTTTTTT. The full variable domain, in which reference TRBV2 and TRBJ2-2 provide the parts outside the CDR3, is EPEVTQTPSHQVTQMGQEVILRCVPISNHLYFYWYRQILGQKVEFLVSFYNNEISEKSEIFDDQFSVERPDGSNFTLKIRSTKLEDSAMYFCASKREGDTGELFFGEGSRLTVL.

This clone was observed a few times. V and J are TRBV13 and TRBJ2-1, with 12 positions matching TRBD2. The ends lost 5 bases at V and 8 bases at J; junction bases unmatched: 13. This CDR3 is built from 17 residues. Germline CDR1 reads PRHDT; CDR2 reads FYEKMQ (reference sequence). The CDR3 is CASSLFRRLAGAHEQFF. CDR3 coding DNA: TGTGCCAGCAGCCTTTTCAGGAGACTAGCGGGAGCCCATGAGCAGTTCTTC.

This chain joins TRBV6-5 and TRBJ1-1; D is perhaps TRBD1 (5 bases). V lost 7 bases and J 5 bases, leaving 14 bases between the germline ends. The CDR3 is made up of 13 amino acids. Germline V lookup: CDR1 MNHEY, CDR2 SVGAGI. CDR3 in amino acids: CASIQPGGTEAFF. In DNA, the CDR3 is TGTGCCAGCATCCAACCCGGGGGGACTGAAGCTTTCTTT.

The chain combines TRBV19 with TRBJ2-7, with TRBD1 as a possible D gene (6 bases). Germline-derived CDR1 and CDR2 are LNHDA and SQIVND (reference sequence). The CDR3 covers 12 residues. Trimming pared 5 bases from V and 7 bases from J, leaving 12 bases between. CDR3 sequence (DNA): TGTGCCAGTAGTGCCCTGACAGGAGAGCAGTACTTC. It is translated as CASSALTGEQYF.

Only a few counts were recorded for this clone. CDR3: CASGTSRSNNEQFF. The CDR3 bases are TGTGCCAGCGGGACTAGCCGCTCTAACAATGAGCAGTTCTTC. The rearrangement links TRBV6-1 to TRBJ2-1, with TRBD2 identical over 9 bases. Germline loops: CDR1 MNHNS, CDR2 SASEGT. The CDR3 extends over 14 amino acids. After removal of 8 bases from V and 5 bases from J, the junction contained 7 bases not matched to a gene.

This clone has a handful of counts. The V and J genes are TRBV11-2 and TRBJ2-1; the match to TRBD2 covers 14 bases. From germline, CDR1 is SGHAT and CDR2 FQNNGV. Trimming cost V 5 bases and J 6 bases; bases outside gene matches: 6. CDR3 length equals 16 residues. CDR3 loop: CASSTRTSGRFNEQFF. The CDR3 DNA reads as TGTGCCAGCAGCACCCGGACTAGCGGGAGGTTCAATGAGCAGTTCTTC.

This chain links TRBV30 with TRBJ1-3, with no clear D. V shed 1 base and J shed 2 bases, with 6 bases lying between them. This CDR3 spans 13 amino acids. Germline CDR1 reads GTSNPN; CDR2 reads SVGIG (reference sequence). The CDR3 sequence is CAWSGRAGNTIYF. The CDR3 nucleotides read TGTGCCTGGAGTGGGAGGGCTGGAAACACCATATATTTT.

This clone was counted between two and nine times. The V and J genes are TRBV11-2 and TRBJ2-7, with 8 nucleotides matching TRBD2. Germline CDR1 reads SGHAT; CDR2 reads FQNNGV. Losses at the gene ends were 1 base for V and 6 bases for J; bases not matched to a gene: 11. CDR3 length: 16 amino acids. CDR3: CASSLGGSGSNGEQYF. For the CDR3, the DNA is TGTGCCAGCAGCTTAGGTGGAAGCGGGAGTAATGGCGAGCAGTACTTC.

The table lists this clone with a few counts. This chain joins TRBV5-6 and TRBJ2-1, with D unresolved. CDR1 and CDR2 (germline): SGHDT, YYEEEE. The germline V and J ends were trimmed by 4 bases and 0 bases, with 11 bases remaining between them. The CDR3 has 15 residues. This chain's CDR3 is CASSPLGRSYNEQFF. The CDR3 nucleotides read TGTGCCAGCAGCCCCCTAGGTCGCTCCTACAATGAGCAGTTCTTC.

The chain has TRBV11-2 and TRBJ2-1; D perhaps matches TRBD2 (5 bases). V was trimmed by 5 bases and J by 0 bases, leaving 8 bases between them. The CDR3 sequence is 14 residues long. Looked up from germline, CDR1 is SGHAT and CDR2 is FQNNGV. CDR3 sequence: CASSVTSSYNEQFF. CDR3 in DNA: TGTGCCAGCAGCGTAACTAGCTCCTACAATGAGCAGTTCTTC.

The V and J genes are TRBV30 and TRBJ2-1, with D tentatively TRBD2 (6 bases). The CDR3 has 14 amino acids. CDR1 GTSNPN and CDR2 SVGIG come from the germline V gene (reference sequence). Trimming took off 4 bases at V and 1 base at J, with 11 bases between the two ends. The CDR3, as DNA: TGTGCCTGGAACGGAGGGAGATCCTACAATGAGCAGTTCTTC. Encoded protein: CAWNGGRSYNEQFF.

The chain uses TRBV19 and TRBJ2-1, with 13 bases matching TRBD2. Germline CDR1 reads LNHDA; CDR2 reads SQIVND (reference sequence). The junction had 4 bases not matched to a gene; V was cut back by 4 bases and J by 4 bases. This CDR3 contains 16 residues. The CDR3 here is CASSRGTSGVYNEQFF. CDR3 bases: TGTGCCAGTAGTAGGGGGACTAGCGGGGTTTACAATGAGCAGTTCTTC.

This clone was seen at least ten times. The rearrangement uses TRBV7-2 and TRBJ2-3; TRBD1 agrees at 8 bases. Germline V gene lookup returns CDR1 SGHTA and CDR2 FQGNSA. The CDR3 runs 14 residues. The ends lost 2 bases at V and 6 bases at J; junction bases unmatched: 4. The CDR3 region has the DNA TGTGCCAGCAGCTTAACCCGGGACAGGGATACGCAGTATTTT. As protein: CASSLTRDRDTQYF.

The J gene is TRBJ2-7, the V gene TRBV6-1; D may be TRBD2 (6 bases). Per the germline V gene, CDR1 is MNHNS and CDR2 is SASEGT. The CDR3 spans 12 residues. With 10 bases removed from V and 2 bases from J, the gap between germline ends came to 12 bases. The CDR3 here is CATTGGAYEQYV. The DNA of the CDR3 is TGTGCCACCACCGGGGGAGCCTACGAGCAGTACGTC.

This clone was observed a handful of times. V is TRBV15 and J is TRBJ2-1; no firm D call. This CDR3 is built from 13 residues. Trimming cost V 0 bases and J 9 bases, with 9 bases left between them. Germline V gives CDR1 LNHNV, CDR2 YYDKDF (reference sequence). This CDR3 reads CATSRDQAREQFF. The CDR3 nucleotides are TGTGCCACCAGCAGAGATCAAGCGCGTGAGCAGTTCTTC.

The rearrangement joins TRBV7-2 to TRBJ2-2; 9 positions match TRBD2. The CDR3 is 17 residues long. The germline V gene has CDR1 SGHTA and CDR2 FQGNSA. The ends lost 1 base at V and 6 bases at J; junction bases unmatched: 9. CDR3 sequence reads: CASSLGFGGRAAGELFF. Here the CDR3 DNA reads TGTGCCAGCAGCTTAGGATTTGGCGGGAGGGCTGCCGGGGAGCTGTTTTTT.

This clone was seen a handful of times. The J gene is TRBJ2-1, the V gene TRBV4-3, with 7 bases identical to TRBD2. Germline trimming cut 0 bases from V and 0 bases from J; bases unmatched to any gene: 17. This CDR3 spans 21 amino acids. In germline, CDR1 is LGHNA, CDR2 YSLEER. In DNA form, the CDR3 reads TGCGCCAGCAGCCAAGAAGCAGCGAGTGGACGAGCGGGGAGCTCCTACAATGAGCAGTTCTTC. It codes for CASSQEAASGRAGSSYNEQFF.

The chain combines TRBV19 with TRBJ1-5; 7 positions match TRBD1. The germline V gene has CDR1 LNHDA and CDR2 SQIVND (reference sequence). Trimming took 4 bases from V and 3 from J; bases not matched to a gene: 6. This CDR3 spans 15 amino acids. The chain's CDR3 is CASSRGQTSNQPQHF. Written as DNA, the CDR3 is TGTGCCAGTAGTAGGGGACAGACCTCCAATCAGCCCCAGCATTTT.

The chain links TRBV5-4 to TRBJ2-4; TRBD2 matches 12 bases. V shed 2 bases, J shed 8 bases, and the junction held 8 bases outside the gene matches. The V gene's germline CDR1 is SGHNT and CDR2 YYREEE (reference sequence). The length of the CDR3 is 16 residues. The CDR3 spells CASSFRLAGAGDIQYF. In DNA, the CDR3 is TGTGCCAGCAGCTTTAGACTAGCGGGAGCGGGAGACATTCAGTACTTC.